These T cell receptor beta chains were read from a single sample in a study of regulatory T cells in long-lasting Graves disease. TCRdb independently ran MiXCR on the multiplex PCR reads; one entry per CDR3 protein. Here the sample spans fewer than 550,000 distinct CDR3 sequences, 15% to 20% being singletons. This sample also appeared in a second study, on T cells in Graves' hyperthyroidism and ophthalmopathy.

The source was peripheral blood mononuclear cells (PBMCs), collected at new diagnosis, from a patient treated with antithyroid drugs. These receptor sequences come from a woman aged 35-65 years with Graves disease. Both conserved end residues are part of each CDR3. A D gene is named only where the DNA matches it firmly.

D gene	J gene	V gene	CDR3 protein
NA	TRBJ2-7	TRBV28	CASSQAGDNGRDEQYF
TRBD1	TRBJ2-1	TRBV19	CASSIDGTDSSYNEQFF
NA	TRBJ1-2	TRBV5-1	CASRLEQGIYGYTF
NA	TRBJ1-6	TRBV7-2	CASSDPGGVPYNSPLHF
TRBD1	TRBJ1-5	TRBV3-1	CASSQGIQGPPGKPQHF
NA	TRBJ2-7	TRBV5-1	CASSPQGWTYEQYF
TRBD2	TRBJ2-5	TRBV7-6	CASSLAGGNTKETQYF
TRBD2	TRBJ2-3	TRBV7-2	CASSLGGGGALDTQYF
NA	TRBJ1-1	TRBV13	CASSFYRETEAFF
NA	TRBJ2-1	TRBV6-1	CASSQAQGFPVNEQFF
NA	TRBJ1-1	TRBV12-3/TRBV12-4	CASSPVRAGAFF
NA	TRBJ2-5	TRBV13	CASSLGLLETQYF
TRBD1	TRBJ1-1	TRBV11-2	CASSPRGTVNTEAFF
TRBD1	TRBJ2-3	TRBV6-1	CASSRGLYTDTQYF
NA	TRBJ2-2	TRBV11-2	CASDSNTGELFF
NA	TRBJ2-3	TRBV6-2/TRBV6-3	CASAWGAGSTDTQYF